Presented here are 13 T cell receptor beta chains from one specimen sequenced in a study of blood T cell repertoires in COVID-19. Assay used: immunoSEQ multiplex PCR; TCRdb lists only in-frame clones, some missing. Of roughly 150,000 clones listed, roughly 85% are singletons. Sequencing was done on a sample of PBMCs or T cells enriched from blood (not recorded which). These receptors were collected from a woman between 65 and 79 years old in a cohort exposed to, infected with or recovered from COVID-19 (not recorded which).

This rearrangement joins TRBV28 to TRBJ2-7; TRBD1 matches at 8 bases. The CDR3 covers 15 residues. CDR1 and CDR2 (germline): MDHEN, SYDVKM. V was pared by 4 bases and J by 5 bases, with 10 bases of the junction left unmatched. CDR3 nucleotide sequence: TGTGCCAGCAGTTCCCCCGGACAGGGAACGGACGAGCAGTACTTC. Translation: CASSSPGQGTDEQYF.

This chain uses TRBV7-9 with TRBJ1-2, with a weak D call TRBD1 (5 bases). Germline V gene lookup returns CDR1 SEHNR and CDR2 FQNEAQ (reference sequence). The V end lost 8 bases, the J end lost 4 bases, and 14 bases lay between the germline ends. CDR3 length equals 13 residues. CDR3 nucleotide sequence: TGTGCCAGCGGTCCGCCGGGGGTCTATGGCTACACCTTC. Translated: CASGPPGVYGYTF.

The V and J genes are TRBV11-2 and TRBJ2-5; D is possibly TRBD1 (6 bases). The CDR3 spans 14 residues. V shed 4 bases and J shed 5 bases, with 14 bases lying between them. The germline V gene encodes CDR1 SGHAT and CDR2 FQNNGV. The CDR3: CASSYNRVGETQYF. In DNA, the CDR3 is TGTGCCAGCAGCTATAACAGGGTAGGGGAGACCCAGTACTTC.

This chain joins TRBV2 and TRBJ2-3; D not certain. CDR3 size: 12 residues. CDR1 is SNHLY, CDR2 FYNNEI, per germline. V lost 5 bases, J lost 4 bases, and 7 bases lay in between. The CDR3 spells CASSPRSDTQYF. Here the CDR3 DNA reads TGTGCCAGCAGTCCGAGATCAGATACGCAGTATTTT.

The CDR3 loop is CASSPGTANYGYTF. CDR3 sequence (DNA): TGTGCCAGCAGCCCCGGGACAGCTAACTATGGCTACACCTTC. This chain links TRBV3-1 (or the pseudogene TRBV3-2) with TRBJ1-2, with 7 bases lining up with TRBD1. V shed 4 bases and J 0 bases; nucleotides not matched to a gene: 2. The CDR3 sequence is 14 residues long. Germline V gene lookup returns CDR1 LGHDT and CDR2 YNNKEL (reference sequence).

This clone was observed a few times. The CDR3 nucleotides are TGTGCCAGCAGCGGGGAAGGACAGGGTGGTGAAAAACTGTTTTTT. Encoded protein: CASSGEGQGGEKLFF. The V gene is TRBV9, the J gene TRBJ1-4; 8 bases are shared with TRBD1. The CDR3 is made up of 15 amino acids. J was trimmed by 7 bases and V by 3 bases; bases with no gene match: 8. Germline V lookup: CDR1 SGDLS, CDR2 YYNGEE.

The chain employs TRBV12-3 or TRBV12-4 and TRBJ1-4; D unresolved. V lost 5 bases, J lost 11 bases, and 15 bases lay in between. The length of the CDR3 is 13 residues. CDR3 in amino acids: CASSRSRVEKLFF. CDR3 sequence (DNA): TGTGCCAGCAGTCGGAGTCGGGTGGAGAAACTGTTTTTT.

The chain joins TRBV24-1 to TRBJ2-3; TRBD1 might be the D (6 bases). Germline-derived CDR1 and CDR2 are KGHDR and SFDVKD. The CDR3 length is 15 residues. V lost 3 bases and J 1 base, leaving 10 bases between the germline ends. The CDR3 spells CATSDGGRGTDTQYF. CDR3 coding DNA: TGTGCCACCAGTGATGGGGGCAGGGGCACAGATACGCAGTATTTT.

As DNA, the CDR3 is TGTGCCAGCAGCGTATCTAGCGGCCTTAACAATGAGCAGTTCTTC. This codes for CASSVSSGLNNEQFF. The V call is TRBV11-1, the J call TRBJ2-1; 7 bases fit TRBD2. Trimming took 5 bases from V and 5 from J; bases not matched to a gene: 9. The germline V gene encodes CDR1 SGHAT and CDR2 FQDESV (reference sequence). The CDR3 has 15 residues.

The chain uses TRBV28 and TRBJ2-3; 8 nucleotides agree with TRBD2. Germline CDR1 is MDHEN and CDR2 is SYDVKM. The junction had 10 bases not matched to a gene; V was cut back by 7 bases and J by 4 bases. The CDR3 sequence is 15 residues long. CDR3 loop: CASTYGGGPPDTQYF. The CDR3 region has the DNA TGTGCCAGCACCTATGGCGGGGGGCCCCCAGATACGCAGTATTTT.

This chain uses TRBV2 with TRBJ2-1; D might be TRBD1 (7 bases). V was pared by 6 bases and J by 0 bases, with 15 bases between. In germline, CDR1 is SNHLY, CDR2 FYNNEI. The CDR3 spans 16 residues. The CDR3 region has the DNA TGTGCCAGCAGGGGATCAGGGGGGAGCTCCTACAATGAGCAGTTCTTC. Translating gives CASRGSGGSSYNEQFF.

This chain connects TRBV10-3 to TRBJ2-6; 10 bases line up with TRBD1. The V gene end was trimmed by 4 bases and the J gene end by 1 base; junction bases not matched to a gene: 1. Germline CDR1 is ENHRY and CDR2 is SYGVKD. This CDR3 comprises 16 residues. CDR3 bases: TGTGCCATCAGTGGGGGACAGGGGTCTGGGGCCAACGTCCTGACTTTC. Translation: CAISGGQGSGANVLTF.

The rearrangement uses TRBV6-2 or TRBV6-3 and TRBJ1-1, with TRBD1 as a possible D gene (5 bases). Germline V gene sequence: CDR1 MNHEY, CDR2 SVGEGT. The CDR3 contains 16 residues. The germline V and J ends were trimmed by 2 bases and 2 bases, with 15 bases remaining between them. The CDR3 region is CASSYLAWQGNTEAFF. CDR3 nucleotides: TGTGCCAGCAGTTACCTGGCGTGGCAGGGAAACACTGAAGCTTTCTTT.